This section outlines one T cell receptor (beta chain) sequence together with its context. Its antigen is unknown. The source of the sample is a study of brain T cells in children with intractable seizures. Whole-study results and caveats: Patients' HCMV serostatus was unknown; virus specificity rests on CDR3 similarity alone. Pre- and post-surgery blood differed in depth, so pre-surgery absences may be undersampling.

The protocol was immunoSEQ multiplex PCR, while the TCRdb copy is restricted to in-frame clones and leaves out a portion. The sample lists around 38,000 clones, about 93% occurring once. The sequenced cases were selected for having the highest brain T cell transcript signatures. At least one anti-epileptic drug was given before surgery. The CDR3 runs to 11 residues. V dropped 6 bases and J dropped 5 bases, with 5 bases sitting between them. The germline gives CDR1 SNHLY, CDR2 FYNNEI. The chain has TRBV2 and TRBJ1-5; no definite D call. Material: peripheral blood, obtained at surgery. The sequence derives from a girl aged 2 to 10 with tuberous sclerosis and intractable seizures. In DNA, the CDR3 is TGTGCCAGCAGCCGAGATCAGCCCCAGCATTTT. It encodes CASSRDQPQHF.